These 28 T cell receptor beta chains originate from one sample sequenced in a study of technical replicates of blood from a few donors. The assay was immunoSEQ multiplex PCR, and TCRdb's table has in-frame clones only and misses some. The sample holds around 78,000 clones, 94% seen once. The sequenced sample consisted of T cells isolated from PBMCs. All receptors come from a human donor in good health.

Of note for this clone: One junction end disagrees with the germline gene, perhaps due to a read error. This chain joins TRBV7-2 and TRBJ2-7, with 10 bases aligning to TRBD2. This CDR3 has 16 amino acids. CDR1 is SGHTA and CDR2 is FQGNSA in the germline V gene. CDR3 nucleotide sequence: TGTGCCAGCAGCTTAAATCCCGGACTAGCGGCCCCACGGAAGGACTTC. Its protein is CASSLNPGLAAPRKDF.

This chain uses TRBV28 with TRBJ2-7; 8 nucleotides agree with TRBD1. The CDR3 covers 14 residues. Germline assignment: CDR1 MDHEN and CDR2 SYDVKM. Losses at the gene ends were 5 bases for V and 3 bases for J; bases not matched to a gene: 6. The DNA of the CDR3 is TGTGCCAGCAGTCCCAGGGGGCTTGGCTACGAGCAGTACTTC. Translated: CASSPRGLGYEQYF. Filled out from reference TRBV28 and TRBJ2-7, the complete variable domain reads DVKVTQSSRYLVKRTGEKVFLECVQDMDHENMFWYRQDPGLGLRLIYFSYDVKMKEKGDIPEGYSVSREKKERFSLILESASTNQTSMYLCASSPRGLGYEQYFGPGTRLTVT.

This clone came up a few times. The rearrangement uses TRBV7-9 and TRBJ2-5; tentative D call: TRBD1 (5 bases). The CDR3 covers 15 residues. The V gene's germline CDR1 is SEHNR and CDR2 FQNEAQ (reference sequence). Trimming removed 2 bases at V and 2 bases at J, with 12 bases between. The CDR3 reads CASSLSGAIQETQYF. CDR3 coding DNA: TGTGCCAGCAGCTTAAGTGGGGCTATTCAAGAGACCCAGTACTTC.

The chain combines TRBV18 with TRBJ1-2; possible D gene TRBD1, 6 bases. Trimming removed 3 bases from V and 5 bases from J, with 10 bases in between. This CDR3 is 13 amino acids long. Germline V gives CDR1 KGHSH, CDR2 LQKENI. In DNA, the CDR3 is TGTGCCAGCTCACCGGGACACCTTTATGGCTACACCTTC. Protein: CASSPGHLYGYTF. Full variable domain (outside the CDR3, taken from reference TRBV18 and TRBJ1-2): NAGVMQNPRHLVRRRGQEARLRCSPMKGHSHVYWYRQLPEEGLKFMVYLQKENIIDESGMPKERFSAEFPKEGPSILRIQQVVRGDSAAYFCASSPGHLYGYTFGSGTRLTVV.

The chain links TRBV27 to TRBJ1-5; no firm D call. The CDR3 totals 14 residues. V shed 9 bases and J shed 1 base, with 13 bases lying between them. Germline V gene data show CDR1 as MNHEY and CDR2 as SMNVEV (reference sequence). The CDR3 spells CASRSPGSNQPQHF. The CDR3 DNA reads as TGTGCCAGTCGGTCTCCGGGAAGCAATCAGCCCCAGCATTTT.

This chain connects TRBV18 to TRBJ2-1; perhaps TRBD2 as D (6 bases). The CDR3 totals 13 residues. The V end was cut by 2 bases, the J end by 7 bases, with 9 bases between. Germline V CDR1 and CDR2: KGHSH, LQKENI. In DNA form, the CDR3 reads TGTGCCAGCTCACCAGCGGGGATGAATGAGCAGTTCTTC. It encodes CASSPAGMNEQFF.

The chain has TRBV25-1 and TRBJ1-4; 8 bases align to TRBD1. After removal of 6 bases from V and 7 bases from J, the junction contained 4 bases not matched to a gene. This CDR3 contains 13 residues. CDR1 is MGHDK and CDR2 is SYGVNS in the germline V gene. The CDR3 bases are TGTGCCAGCAGGCAGGGGGCAGGTGAAAAACTGTTTTTT. The encoded protein is CASRQGAGEKLFF.

The chain uses TRBV5-1 and TRBJ1-4; 7 bases fit TRBD1. The CDR3 has 17 residues. The trim removed 2 bases at V and 8 bases at J, leaving 15 bases unmatched. In germline, CDR1 is SGHRS, CDR2 YFSETQ. The CDR3 coding sequence is TGCGCCAGCAGCTTCAATCCTTTCCGGGACAGCCTAGAAAAACTGTTTTTT. As protein: CASSFNPFRDSLEKLFF.

This sequence joins TRBV2 and TRBJ2-5; 12 bases align to TRBD2. V lost 6 bases and J lost 2; bases outside the gene matches: 1. The CDR3 extends over 14 amino acids. The germline V gene encodes CDR1 SNHLY and CDR2 FYNNEI. The CDR3 loop reads CASRTSGGQETQYF. In nucleotides, the CDR3 is TGTGCCAGCAGGACTAGCGGGGGACAAGAGACCCAGTACTTC.

V usage is TRBV5-1 and J usage is TRBJ2-1; TRBD2 matches at 12 bases. Trimming removed 5 bases from V and 15 bases from J; junction bases left unmatched: 15. There are 15 residues in the CDR3. Germline CDR1 reads SGHRS; CDR2 reads YFSETQ. CDR3 DNA sequence: TGCGCCAGCAGGGTAGCGACTAGCGGGAGCCCCGTCTTGTTCTTC. Translation: CASRVATSGSPVLFF.

The CDR3 region is CASSQTGGAGNTIYF. As DNA, the CDR3 is TGTGCCAGCAGCCAAACAGGGGGTGCTGGAAACACCATATATTTT. The chain joins TRBV4-2 to TRBJ1-3; TRBD1 matches at 8 bases. CDR3 size: 15 residues. V dropped 2 bases and J dropped 2; count of bases not matched to a gene: 2. Looked up from germline, CDR1 is LGHNA and CDR2 is YNFKEQ.

The gene calls are TRBV27 and TRBJ2-1; 8 bases fit TRBD2. The CDR3 totals 18 residues. With V trimmed by 2 bases and J by 7 bases, 16 bases remained unmatched. Per germline, CDR1 MNHEY and CDR2 SMNVEV (reference sequence). The CDR3 loop is CASSLTLEGAGGGNEQFF. Written as DNA, the CDR3 is TGTGCCAGCAGTTTAACACTAGAAGGGGCGGGAGGAGGAAATGAGCAGTTCTTC.

The rearrangement joins TRBV19 to TRBJ1-1; D not certain. This CDR3 region has 15 residues. The germline V gene encodes CDR1 LNHDA and CDR2 SQIVND (reference sequence). V lost 3 bases, J lost 9 bases, and 20 bases lay in between. CDR3: CASSIKSRSPLKAFF. CDR3 nucleotides: TGTGCCAGTAGTATTAAGTCGCGCTCTCCCCTGAAAGCTTTCTTT.

This clone was recorded only once. The rearrangement links TRBV12-2 to TRBJ2-4; the table calls TRBD2, which could not be checked here. TRBV12-2 is a known pseudogene. The CDR3 length is 22 residues. The CDR3 reads CASRLDPGLAGVIKVAKNIQYF. CDR3 nucleotides: TGTGCAAGTCGCTTAGATCCTGGGCTAGCGGGAGTAATCAAAGTAGCCAAAAACATTCAGTACTTC.

V gene TRBV6-5 combines with J gene TRBJ2-7; D is unclear. This CDR3 spans 14 amino acids. V was shortened by 6 bases and J by 1 base, with 13 bases between the two germline ends. Germline assignment: CDR1 MNHEY and CDR2 SVGAGI. CDR3 residues: CASSPAPSSYEQYF. The CDR3 DNA reads TGTGCCAGCAGCCCTGCCCCGAGTTCCTACGAGCAGTACTTC.

The chain couples TRBV11-3 to TRBJ2-1, with 7 bases matching TRBD2. The V gene end was trimmed by 1 base and the J gene end by 4 bases; junction bases not matched to a gene: 1. The CDR3 has 14 residues. The germline V gene encodes CDR1 SGHNT and CDR2 YENEEA. In DNA, the CDR3 is TGTGCCAGCAGCTTAGGCGGGGGTTACAATGAGCAGTTCTTC. As protein: CASSLGGGYNEQFF.

CDR3: CASSWELAGRRYEQFF. CDR3 sequence (DNA): TGTGCCAGCAGTTGGGAACTAGCGGGGCGCCGTTATGAGCAGTTCTTC. The V and J genes are TRBV27 and TRBJ2-1; 10 bases are shared with TRBD2. V dropped 4 bases and J dropped 8; count of bases not matched to a gene: 11. This CDR3 spans 16 amino acids. Germline V CDR1 and CDR2: MNHEY, SMNVEV (reference sequence).

The V gene is TRBV4-1, the J gene TRBJ2-1, with 7 bases lining up with TRBD1. This CDR3 contains 17 residues. J lost 4 bases, V lost 0 bases, and 9 bases had no gene match. Germline V lookup: CDR1 MGHRA, CDR2 YSYEKL. In DNA form, the CDR3 reads TGCGCCAGCAGCCAAGATTCCAGGGGGTTAGGGTACAATGAGCAGTTCTTC. Its protein product is CASSQDSRGLGYNEQFF.

The V gene is TRBV4-2, the J gene TRBJ1-4, with D uncertain. The germline V gene encodes CDR1 LGHNA and CDR2 YNFKEQ. The CDR3 sequence is 16 residues long. The V gene lost 0 bases and the J gene lost 7 bases, with 15 bases spanning the gap. The CDR3 reads CASSQDRSGFGEKLFF. The CDR3 DNA sequence: TGTGCCAGCAGCCAAGATCGGAGCGGGTTCGGTGAAAAACTGTTTTTT.

The chain carries TRBV15 and TRBJ2-7; D remains ambiguous. Germline V gene data show CDR1 as LNHNV and CDR2 as YYDKDF (reference sequence). The CDR3 has 14 amino acids. Trimming took 1 base from V and 0 from J, leaving 7 bases between them. For the CDR3, the DNA is TGTGCCACCAGCAGAGCGGCGGACTCCTACGAGCAGTACTTC. Amino acid sequence: CATSRAADSYEQYF. The variable domain in full, with the rest retrieved from reference TRBV15 and TRBJ2-7, is DAMVIQNPRYQVTQFGKPVTLSCSQTLNHNVMYWYQQKSSQAPKLLFHYYDKDFNNEADTPDNFQSRRPNTSFCFLDIRSPGLGDTAMYLCATSRAADSYEQYFGPGTRLTVT.

This chain links TRBV19 with TRBJ2-1; TRBD1 aligns across 7 bases. Germline trimming cut 7 bases from V and 0 bases from J; bases unmatched to any gene: 12. This CDR3 is 17 amino acids long. Looked up from germline, CDR1 is LNHDA and CDR2 is SQIVND (reference sequence). The CDR3 spells CASTGLTGESSYNEQFF. In nucleotides, the CDR3 is TGTGCCAGTACGGGGCTAACAGGGGAGAGCTCCTACAATGAGCAGTTCTTC.

In DNA, the CDR3 is TGTGCCAGCAGCAGAGTTCAGGGAAATCTCTACGAGCAGTACTTC. Translating it yields CASSRVQGNLYEQYF. The gene calls are TRBV7-9 and TRBJ2-7, with a tentative D call TRBD1 (5 bases). The CDR3 runs 15 residues. Trimming cost V 5 bases and J 3 bases, with 17 bases left between them. Germline V gene data show CDR1 as SEHNR and CDR2 as FQNEAQ (reference sequence).

The rearrangement uses TRBV7-3 and TRBJ1-1, with D possibly being TRBD1 (6 bases). The CDR3 loop spans 15 amino acids. The V end was cut by 4 bases, the J end by 0 bases, with 12 bases between. Germline values: CDR1 SGHTA, CDR2 FQGTGA. CDR3 nucleotides: TGTGCCAGCAGCTCGAGAGGGGGAATGAACACTGAAGCTTTCTTT. Amino acids: CASSSRGGMNTEAFF.

This CDR3 is CASSTPGLAGGNEQFF. Here the CDR3 DNA reads TGTGCCAGCAGCACGCCGGGACTAGCGGGGGGAAATGAGCAGTTCTTC. This rearrangement joins TRBV7-8 to TRBJ2-1; TRBD2 matches 15 bases. The CDR3 runs to 16 residues. Per the germline V gene, CDR1 is SGHVS and CDR2 is FQNEAQ. After removal of 5 bases from V and 7 bases from J, the junction contained 6 bases not matched to a gene.

The chain uses TRBV7-2 and TRBJ2-7; maybe TRBD1 (5 bases). Trimming shortened V by 5 bases and J by 4 bases, and 9 bases separated the two germline ends. This CDR3 contains 12 residues. Germline V gene data show CDR1 as SGHTA and CDR2 as FQGNSA. The CDR3 here is CASSRQGYEQYF. Here the CDR3 DNA reads TGTGCCAGCAGCCGTCAGGGTTACGAGCAGTACTTC.

The table lists this clone with a count of one. J is TRBJ1-1 and V is TRBV7-6; the match to TRBD1 covers 11 bases. The germline V gene encodes CDR1 SGHVS and CDR2 FNYEAQ. The CDR3 runs 19 residues. The ends lost 6 bases at V and 0 bases at J; junction bases unmatched: 15. CDR3 nucleotides: TGTGCCAGCAGTTCAGCGAGGGACAGGGGGTCCGGGGTGAACACTGAAGCTTTCTTT. This encodes CASSSARDRGSGVNTEAFF.

The chain combines TRBV6-1 with TRBJ1-2; D possibly corresponds to TRBD1 (5 bases). Germline CDR1 and CDR2: MNHNS and SASEGT. There are 13 residues in the CDR3. V was pared by 8 bases and J by 4 bases, with 14 bases between. CDR3 nucleotides: TGTGCCAGCGAACGACAGCTGTTCTATGGCTACACCTTC. It translates to CASERQLFYGYTF.

The chain couples TRBV7-9 to TRBJ1-2; D not certain. The V end lost 1 base, the J end lost 8 bases, and 14 bases lay between the germline ends. There are 14 residues in the CDR3. Germline CDR1 SEHNR, CDR2 FQNEAQ (reference sequence). The CDR3 reads CASSLGPGVEGYTF. CDR3 sequence (DNA): TGTGCCAGCAGCTTAGGGCCCGGGGTGGAAGGCTACACCTTC.